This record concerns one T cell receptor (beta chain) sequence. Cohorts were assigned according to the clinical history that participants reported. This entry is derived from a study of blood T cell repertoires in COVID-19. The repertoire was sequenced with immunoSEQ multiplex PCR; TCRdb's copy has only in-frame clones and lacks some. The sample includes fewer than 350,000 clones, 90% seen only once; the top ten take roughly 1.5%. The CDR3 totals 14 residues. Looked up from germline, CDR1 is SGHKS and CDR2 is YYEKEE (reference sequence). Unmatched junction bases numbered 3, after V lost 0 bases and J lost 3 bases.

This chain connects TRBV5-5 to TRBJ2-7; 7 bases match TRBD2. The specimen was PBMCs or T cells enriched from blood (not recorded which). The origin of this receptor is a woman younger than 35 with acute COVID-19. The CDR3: CASSLGAGVYEQYF. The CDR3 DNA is TGTGCCAGCAGCTTGGGCGCGGGAGTCTACGAGCAGTACTTC. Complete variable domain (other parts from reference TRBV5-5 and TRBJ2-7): DAGVTQSPTHLIKTRGQQVTLRCSPISGHKSVSWYQQVLGQGPQFIFQYYEKEERGRGNFPDRFSARQFPNYSSELNVNALLLGDSALYLCASSLGAGVYEQYFGPGTRLTVT.